The clone carrying this T cell receptor (beta chain) was found many times. The antigen is not known. A TCRbeta library incorporating unique molecular identifiers was prepared. TCRdb passed the PCR reads through MiXCR, listing each CDR3 protein once. Counted here are hundreds of thousands of distinct CDR3 sequences, about 10% occurring once; the ten biggest clones make up just over 2%. This entry comes from a study of T-cell reconstitution after alpha-beta-depleted transplantation in children. Findings and limits, study-wide: T-cell numbers and diversity one year post-transplant derived largely from freshly generated T cells. Day-60 TCRbeta diversity that was high in some patients was derived from surviving recipient T cells and thymic progenitors. Several hundred rapidly expanded clones from non-depleted graft cells reportedly supplied alpha-beta T cells about two months post-transplant.

Germline V gives CDR1 MGHRA, CDR2 YSYEKL. V gave up 3 bases and J gave up 4 bases; unmatched junction bases: 6. The CDR3 totals 15 residues. The J gene is TRBJ2-1, the V gene TRBV4-1, with 7 bases that match TRBD2. Sample: PBMCs, taken before TCRalphabeta/CD19-depleted stem cell transplant. This receptor was taken from a child aged 2-15 years with inherited bone marrow failure, due to receive a stem cell transplant. CDR3 amino acids: CASSQWLADYNEQFF. CDR3 in DNA: TGCGCCAGCAGCCAGTGGCTAGCGGATTACAATGAGCAGTTCTTC.